This T cell receptor (beta chain) was captured by sequencing in a study of blood T cell repertoires in COVID-19. The CDR3 covers 21 residues. V was clipped by 0 bases and J by 8 bases, with 34 bases between them. Measured with immunoSEQ multiplex PCR; TCRdb has only the in-frame clones, and not every one. The sample holds some 240,000 clones, 70% to 85% seen once. The chain employs TRBV23-1 and TRBJ1-2; D possibly corresponds to TRBD1 (6 bases). TRBV23-1 is an ORF, and what it does is uncertain. The TCR was taken from a middle-aged woman who had recovered from COVID-19. Material for sequencing was peripheral blood. The CDR3 DNA reads TGCGCCAGCAGTCAATCGGCCCGATCCGGTACAACCGACAGGAGCACTGGAGGCTACACCTTC. Translated, it gives CASSQSARSGTTDRSTGGYTF.